A selection of T cell receptor beta chains follows, all from one sample in a study of T cell responses to AZD1222 COVID-19 vaccine. This table comes from immunoSEQ multiplex PCR, and its TCRdb copy is limited to in-frame clones, with some not included. The sample contains 100,000 to 150,000 clones, 86% of which appear only once. Sample: peripheral blood, taken on day 0 of AZD1222 vaccination. The receptors come from an adult in good health. Both conserved end residues are part of each CDR3. A D gene is named only where the DNA matches it firmly. Only part of the rows carry a size: once, few, many, or a class if the clone is expanded.

clone_size,v_call,cdr3_length,d_call,j_call,cdr3_aa,cdr3_nt
once,TRBV7-9,16,TRBD1,TRBJ1-2,CASSLDGRTGHYGYTF,TGTGCCAGCAGCTTAGATGGACGGACAGGGCACTATGGCTACACCTTC
.,TRBV29-1,11,TRBD1,TRBJ1-2,CSGEGQVDYTF,TGCAGCGGCGAGGGACAGGTAGACTACACCTTC
.,TRBV28,15,.,TRBJ1-2,CASSYLEGGTYGYTF,TGTGCCAGCAGCTACTTGGAGGGGGGGACCTATGGCTACACCTTC
.,TRBV10-2,14,.,TRBJ1-4,CASSRTPTNEKLFF,TGCGCCAGCAGTCGAACACCTACTAATGAAAAACTGTTTTTT
.,TRBV30,14,TRBD1,TRBJ1-5,CAWSVNRGNQPQHF,TGTGCCTGGAGTGTTAACAGGGGTAATCAGCCCCAGCATTTT
.,TRBV7-2,15,.,TRBJ2-7,CASSLFPGVPYEQYF,TGTGCCAGCAGCTTATTCCCGGGGGTGCCCTACGAGCAGTACTTC
.,TRBV5-4,15,TRBD1,TRBJ2-2,CASSSQGLNTGELFF,TGTGCCAGCAGCTCACAGGGGCTTAACACCGGGGAGCTGTTTTTT
.,TRBV10-2,14,TRBD2,TRBJ2-1,CASRTSGNSNEQFF,TGCGCCAGCCGGACTAGCGGGAACTCGAATGAGCAGTTCTTC
.,TRBV28,14,.,TRBJ1-2,CASSSGPMNYGYTF,TGTGCCAGCAGTTCGGGACCGATGAACTATGGCTACACCTTC
.,TRBV30,14,TRBD1,TRBJ1-5,CAWSPGQGPHPQHF,TGTGCCTGGAGTCCGGGACAGGGACCTCATCCCCAGCATTTT
.,TRBV7-9,17,.,TRBJ1-1,CASSFSQVPLVGTEAFF,TGTGCCAGCAGCTTCTCCCAGGTACCGTTGGTGGGCACTGAAGCTTTCTTT
.,TRBV5-6,16,TRBD1,TRBJ1-5,CASSFSGQGGNQPQHF,TGTGCCAGCAGCTTTAGCGGACAGGGCGGCAATCAGCCCCAGCATTTT
once,TRBV27,13,.,TRBJ2-7,CASSSSPLGEQYF,TGTGCCAGCAGTTCCTCCCCCCTGGGGGAGCAGTACTTC
.,TRBV7-8,13,.,TRBJ2-1,CASHSRTYNEQFF,TGTGCCAGTCACTCACGGACGTACAATGAGCAGTTCTTC
.,TRBV27,13,TRBD1,TRBJ2-1,CASGTGGYNEQFF,TGTGCCAGCGGGACAGGGGGCTACAATGAGCAGTTCTTC
.,TRBV7-9,16,.,TRBJ2-3,CASRYFGTGSTDTQYF,TGTGCCAGCAGGTACTTCGGTACGGGGAGCACAGATACGCAGTATTTT
once,TRBV5-4,14,TRBD1,TRBJ2-7,CASSDGDRPYEQYF,TGTGCCAGCAGCGATGGGGACAGGCCCTACGAGCAGTACTTC
.,TRBV7-2,14,TRBD2,TRBJ2-3,CASSLDRGSGEMYF,TGTGCCAGCAGCTTAGATAGGGGTAGCGGGGAGATGTATTTT
.,TRBV5-8,15,.,TRBJ2-1,CASSLGRKTYNEQFF,TGTGCCAGCAGCTTGGGGCGGAAAACCTACAATGAGCAGTTCTTC
.,TRBV5-8,14,TRBD1,TRBJ1-2,CASSVGQGRGGYTF,TGTGCCAGCAGCGTGGGACAGGGGCGGGGTGGCTACACCTTC
.,TRBV6-5,13,.,TRBJ1-1,CASGVGPNTEAFF,TGTGCCAGCGGCGTCGGCCCGAACACTGAAGCTTTCTTT
.,TRBV15,16,.,TRBJ1-2,CATSRDLGPSRYGYTF,TGTGCCACCAGCAGAGATTTGGGCCCCTCCCGGTATGGCTACACCTTC
.,TRBV2,16,TRBD2,TRBJ2-1,CASSATPLAGVGEQFF,TGTGCCAGCAGTGCGACGCCCCTAGCGGGGGTTGGTGAGCAGTTCTTC
.,TRBV7-3,14,.,TRBJ1-1,CASSPRDKNTEAFF,TGTGCCAGCAGCCCACGGGACAAGAACACTGAAGCTTTTTTT
.,TRBV7-9,11,.,TRBJ1-1,CASTRNTEAFF,TGTGCCAGCACCCGGAACACTGAAGCTTTCTTT
.,TRBV5-1,14,.,TRBJ1-2,CASSLMDRNYGYTF,TGCGCCAGCAGCTTGATGGACAGAAACTATGGCTACACCTTC
.,TRBV28,13,.,TRBJ1-4,CATYAETNEKLFF,TGTGCCACCTACGCTGAGACTAATGAAAAACTGTTTTTT
.,TRBV30,14,.,TRBJ1-6,CAWGPGRSHSPLHF,TGTGCCTGGGGACCTGGGCGGAGTCATTCACCCCTCCACTTT
.,TRBV11-2,14,.,TRBJ1-3,CASSLDAGENTIYF,TGTGCCAGCAGCTTAGACGCAGGTGAAAACACCATATATTTT
.,TRBV20-1,16,.,TRBJ1-5,CSASGTQGRTNQPQHF,TGCAGTGCTAGTGGTACACAAGGACGAACCAATCAGCCCCAGCATTTT
few,TRBV4-1,16,TRBD2,TRBJ2-7,CASSHGTSGSRYEQYF,TGCGCCAGCAGCCACGGGACTAGCGGGAGTAGGTACGAGCAGTACTTC
.,TRBV6-2/TRBV6-3,14,TRBD1,TRBJ1-1,CASSQQGADTEAFF,TGTGCCAGCAGTCAACAGGGGGCGGACACTGAAGCTTTCTTT
.,TRBV10-3,15,.,TRBJ2-1,CAISALAPRMGEQFF,TGTGCCATCAGTGCACTAGCCCCCAGGATGGGTGAGCAGTTCTTC
.,TRBV5-4,16,TRBD2,TRBJ2-3,CASRLSSGAYTDTQYF,TGTGCCAGCAGATTAAGTAGCGGGGCTTACACAGATACGCAGTATTTT
.,TRBV7-9,16,TRBD2,TRBJ2-7,CASSPYGVAGSYEQYF,TGTGCCAGCAGCCCCTATGGGGTAGCGGGGAGCTACGAGCAGTACTTC
.,TRBV5-6,13,.,TRBJ1-2,CASTPQGSYGYTF,TGTGCCAGCACCCCCCAGGGCTCCTATGGCTACACCTTC
few,TRBV2,15,.,TRBJ1-5,CASSASGVSNQPQHF,TGTGCCAGCAGTGCGTCAGGGGTGAGCAATCAGCCCCAGCATTTT
few,TRBV13,13,.,TRBJ1-1,CASSLQGRPEAFF,TGTGCCAGCAGCTTACAGGGTCGCCCTGAAGCTTTCTTT
.,TRBV5-6,16,.,TRBJ1-6,CASSVSDRPNNSPLHF,TGTGCCAGCAGCGTTTCGGACAGACCCAATAATTCACCCCTCCACTTT
.,TRBV5-8,16,TRBD1,TRBJ2-3,CASSAGDRAFTDTQYF,TGTGCCAGCAGCGCGGGTGACAGGGCCTTCACAGATACGCAGTATTTT
.,TRBV5-1,15,TRBD1,TRBJ2-7,CASSPRDRGNYEQYF,TGCGCCAGCAGCCCCCGGGACAGGGGGAATTACGAGCAGTACTTC
.,TRBV19,12,.,TRBJ1-2,CASSWEGLGYTF,TGTGCCAGTAGTTGGGAAGGGCTTGGCTACACCTTC
once,TRBV18,16,.,TRBJ2-7,CASSPPGRARRDEQYF,TGTGCCAGCTCACCACCGGGGCGGGCCCGTCGCGACGAGCAGTACTTC
once,TRBV30,15,TRBD1,TRBJ1-3,CAWKGQGAGGNTIYF,TGTGCCTGGAAAGGACAGGGGGCTGGTGGAAACACCATATATTTT
.,TRBV9,14,TRBD1,TRBJ2-4,CASSPGTGGLIQYF,TGTGCCAGCAGCCCGGGGACAGGGGGCTTAATTCAGTACTTC
.,TRBV7-3,16,TRBD1,TRBJ1-1,CASSPGTAKQNTEAFF,TGTGCCAGCAGCCCCGGGACAGCAAAACAGAACACTGAAGCTTTCTTT
.,TRBV3-1/TRBV3-2,17,TRBD1,TRBJ1-4,CASSHKHNRGGGEKLFF,TGTGCCAGCAGCCATAAACACAACAGGGGAGGAGGGGAAAAACTGTTTTTT
.,TRBV6-4,13,.,TRBJ1-5,CASSLEQGQPQHF,TGTGCCAGCAGCCTGGAGCAGGGTCAGCCCCAGCATTTT
.,TRBV29-1,13,.,TRBJ1-6,CSVQEGGNSPLHF,TGCAGCGTTCAGGAGGGGGGGAATTCACCCCTCCACTTT
.,TRBV4-3,15,TRBD2,TRBJ2-7,CASSQGAGVSYEQYF,TGCGCCAGCAGCCAAGGGGCGGGGGTGTCCTACGAGCAGTACTTC
.,TRBV5-1,13,.,TRBJ2-7,CASSPDGTYEQYF,TGCGCCAGCAGCCCAGACGGGACCTACGAGCAGTACTTC
.,TRBV7-9,18,TRBD2,TRBJ2-1,CASSLGISGRLGYNEQFF,TGTGCCAGCAGCTTAGGTATAAGCGGGAGGCTTGGGTACAATGAGCAGTTCTTC
.,TRBV5-1,13,.,TRBJ2-1,CASSPARWNEQFF,TGCGCCAGCAGCCCGGCTCGATGGAATGAGCAGTTCTTC
.,TRBV18,14,.,TRBJ2-3,CASSPRTMADTQYF,TGTGCCAGCTCACCACGGACAATGGCAGATACGCAGTATTTT
.,TRBV29-1,12,.,TRBJ2-7,CSVQTRGYEQYF,TGCAGCGTTCAGACACGGGGATACGAGCAGTACTTC